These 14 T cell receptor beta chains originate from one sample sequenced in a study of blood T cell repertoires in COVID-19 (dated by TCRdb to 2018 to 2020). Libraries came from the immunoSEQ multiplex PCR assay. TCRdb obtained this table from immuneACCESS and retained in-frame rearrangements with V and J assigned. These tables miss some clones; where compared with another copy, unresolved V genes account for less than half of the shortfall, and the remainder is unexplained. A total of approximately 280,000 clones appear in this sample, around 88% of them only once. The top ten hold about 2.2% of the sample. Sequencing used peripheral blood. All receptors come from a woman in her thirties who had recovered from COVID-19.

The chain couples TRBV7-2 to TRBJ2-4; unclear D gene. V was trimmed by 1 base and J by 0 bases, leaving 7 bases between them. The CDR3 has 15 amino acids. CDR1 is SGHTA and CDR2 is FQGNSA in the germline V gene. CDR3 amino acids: CASSLGRLAKNIQYF. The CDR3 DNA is TGTGCCAGCAGCTTAGGGCGGCTAGCCAAAAACATTCAGTACTTC.

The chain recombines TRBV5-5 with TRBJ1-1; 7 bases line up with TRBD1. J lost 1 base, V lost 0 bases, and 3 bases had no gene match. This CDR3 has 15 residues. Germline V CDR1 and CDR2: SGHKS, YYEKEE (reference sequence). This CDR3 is CASSLDWTGNTEAFF. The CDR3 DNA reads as TGTGCCAGCAGCTTGGACTGGACAGGGAACACTGAAGCTTTCTTT.

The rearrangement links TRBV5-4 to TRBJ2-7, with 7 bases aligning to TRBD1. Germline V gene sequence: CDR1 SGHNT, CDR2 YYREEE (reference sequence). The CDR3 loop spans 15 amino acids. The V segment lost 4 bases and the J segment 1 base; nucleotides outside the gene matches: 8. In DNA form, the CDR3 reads TGTGCCAGCAGCCGAGACAGGGCTTCTTCCTACGAGCAGTACTTC. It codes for CASSRDRASSYEQYF.

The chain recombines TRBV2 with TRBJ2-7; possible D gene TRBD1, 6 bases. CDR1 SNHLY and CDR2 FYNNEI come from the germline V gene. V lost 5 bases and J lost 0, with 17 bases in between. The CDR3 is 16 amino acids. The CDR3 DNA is TGTGCCAGCAGTCCCCAGACAGGAAGGAGCTCCTACGAGCAGTACTTC. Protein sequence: CASSPQTGRSSYEQYF.

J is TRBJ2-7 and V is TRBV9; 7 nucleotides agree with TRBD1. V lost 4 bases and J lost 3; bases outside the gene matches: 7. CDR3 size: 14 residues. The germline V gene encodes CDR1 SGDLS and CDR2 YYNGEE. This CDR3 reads CASSPRAGGYEQYF. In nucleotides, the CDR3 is TGTGCCAGCAGCCCTCGGGCAGGGGGCTACGAGCAGTACTTC. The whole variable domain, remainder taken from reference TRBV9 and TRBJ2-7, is DSGVTQTPKHLITATGQRVTLRCSPRSGDLSVYWYQQSLDQGLQFLIQYYNGEERAKGNILERFSAQQFPDLHSELNLSSLELGDSALYFCASSPRAGGYEQYFGPGTRLTVT.

The CDR3 bases are TGTGCCACCAGCAGGATAGGACAGTCAGCTAGCACAGATACGCAGTATTTT. As protein: CATSRIGQSASTDTQYF. This chain uses TRBV15 with TRBJ2-3, with TRBD1 as a possible D gene (6 bases). V lost 3 bases and J lost 0, with 16 bases in between. Germline V gene lookup returns CDR1 LNHNV and CDR2 YYDKDF (reference sequence). The CDR3 contains 17 residues. The full variable domain, its missing parts supplied by reference TRBV15 and TRBJ2-3, is DAMVIQNPRYQVTQFGKPVTLSCSQTLNHNVMYWYQQKSSQAPKLLFHYYDKDFNNEADTPDNFQSRRPNTSFCFLDIRSPGLGDTAMYLCATSRIGQSASTDTQYFGPGTRLTVL.

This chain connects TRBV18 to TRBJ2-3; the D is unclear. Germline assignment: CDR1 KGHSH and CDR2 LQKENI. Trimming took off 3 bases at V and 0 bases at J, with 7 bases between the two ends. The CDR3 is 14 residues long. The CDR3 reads CASSPTLSTDTQYF. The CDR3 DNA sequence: TGTGCCAGCTCACCGACTTTGAGCACAGATACGCAGTATTTT. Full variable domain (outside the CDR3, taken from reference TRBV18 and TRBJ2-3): NAGVMQNPRHLVRRRGQEARLRCSPMKGHSHVYWYRQLPEEGLKFMVYLQKENIIDESGMPKERFSAEFPKEGPSILRIQQVVRGDSAAYFCASSPTLSTDTQYFGPGTRLTVL.

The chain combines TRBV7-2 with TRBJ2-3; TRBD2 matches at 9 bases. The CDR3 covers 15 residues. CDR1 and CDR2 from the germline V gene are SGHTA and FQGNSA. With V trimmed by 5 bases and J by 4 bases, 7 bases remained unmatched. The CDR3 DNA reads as TGTGCCAGCAGCGGTAGCGGGAGCATCCCAGATACGCAGTATTTT. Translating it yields CASSGSGSIPDTQYF.

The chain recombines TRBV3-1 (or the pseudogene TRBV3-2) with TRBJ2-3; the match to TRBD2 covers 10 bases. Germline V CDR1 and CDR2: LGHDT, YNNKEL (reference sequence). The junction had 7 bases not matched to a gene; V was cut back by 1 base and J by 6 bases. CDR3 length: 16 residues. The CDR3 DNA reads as TGTGCCAGCAGCCAAGGCCCCGGACTAGCGGAGGATACGCAGTATTTT. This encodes CASSQGPGLAEDTQYF.

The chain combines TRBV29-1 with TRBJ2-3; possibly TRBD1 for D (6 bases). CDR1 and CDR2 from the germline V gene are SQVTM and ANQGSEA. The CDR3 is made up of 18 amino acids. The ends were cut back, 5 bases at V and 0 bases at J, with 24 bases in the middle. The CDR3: CSVPVQGSSKTSTDTQYF. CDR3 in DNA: TGCAGCGTTCCGGTACAGGGCTCTTCGAAAACTAGCACAGATACGCAGTATTTT.

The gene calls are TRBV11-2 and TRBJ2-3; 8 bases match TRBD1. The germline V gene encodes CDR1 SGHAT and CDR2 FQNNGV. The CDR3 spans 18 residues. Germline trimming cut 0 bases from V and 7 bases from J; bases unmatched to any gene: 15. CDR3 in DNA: TGTGCCAGCAGCTTAGAGGGCACTCCGGGACAGGTCTTTAATACGCAGTATTTT. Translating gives CASSLEGTPGQVFNTQYF.

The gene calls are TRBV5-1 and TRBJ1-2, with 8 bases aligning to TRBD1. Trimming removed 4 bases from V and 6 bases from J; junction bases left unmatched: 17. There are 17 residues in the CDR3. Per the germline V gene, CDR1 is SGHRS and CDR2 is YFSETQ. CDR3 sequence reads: CASSPRTQGASVNGYTF. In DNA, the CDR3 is TGCGCCAGCAGCCCCCGGACTCAGGGGGCGTCAGTAAATGGCTACACCTTC.

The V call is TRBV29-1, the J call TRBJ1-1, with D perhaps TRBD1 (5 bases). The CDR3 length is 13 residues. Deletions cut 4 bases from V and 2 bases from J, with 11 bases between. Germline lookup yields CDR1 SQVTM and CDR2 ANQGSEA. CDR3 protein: CSVVRQINTEAFF. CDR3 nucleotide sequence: TGCAGCGTTGTTCGACAGATAAACACTGAAGCTTTCTTT.

In DNA, the CDR3 is TGTGCCAGCAGCTTTGGGGGCATTAATTCACCCCTCCACTTT. Encoded protein: CASSFGGINSPLHF. The chain joins TRBV7-2 to TRBJ1-6; perhaps TRBD1 as D (6 bases). Germline V CDR1 and CDR2: SGHTA, FQGNSA. This CDR3 region has 14 residues. Between the trimmed V and J ends, which lost 3 bases and 6 bases, there was a span of 9 bases.